This T cell receptor (beta chain) emerged from a study of cytomegalovirus exposure and HLA in healthy donors. Germline V gene sequence: CDR1 SEHNR, CDR2 FQNEAQ (reference sequence). This CDR3 comprises 14 residues. Study-wide findings and caveats: DRB1 showed the most TCR associations and HLA-C the fewest in a later analysis, as rates varied by HLA locus. Some TCR beta chains (around 160 of them) were listed as cytomegalovirus-associated. In a later analysis, HLA-associated beta chains showed higher expansion and lower generation probabilities than comparable chains.

PCR amplification relied on 60 Vbeta primers (plus 13 Jbeta primers). TCRdb's copy holds only in-frame clones and misses some; the assay was immunoSEQ multiplex PCR. This table has roughly 150,000 clones, approximately 73% appearing once. Details on this clone: Its matching antigen is unknown. One junction end disagrees with the germline gene, perhaps due to a read error.

The chain combines TRBV7-9 with TRBJ2-7; maybe TRBD2 (7 bases). The source of this sequence is a young man in good health and CMV-seropositive. The sequenced sample was PBMCs. CDR3 sequence (DNA): TGTTCCAGCAGCTTAGGGGGGGGGATCTACGAGCAGTACTTC. As protein: CSSSLGGGIYEQYF.